Sequencing of this TCR beta chain was carried out in a study of blood T cell repertoires in COVID-19 (dated by TCRdb to 2020 to 2021). A note on the overall study: Collaborator samples came from the United States, Italy and Spain and covered acute and convalescent phases of COVID-19. The material from the prospective study consisted of cDNA or gDNA derived from T cells, B-cell-depleted T cells, or PBMCs. The dataset comprised deeply sampled blood TCRbeta repertoires from subjects exposed to, actively infected with, or recovered from COVID-19. The repertoires were made available in a free public database intended to serve as a resource for research on the immune response to SARS-CoV-2. Samples were obtained from the ongoing ImmuneRACE study (first 160 participants) and from about 1,300 subjects provided by 6 global collaborators. Nearly every sample came with metadata listing a de-identified subject ID, COVID-19 status, age in years and sex. Where HLA class I and class II types were available, the types were taken from metadata supplied by the sample provider, not from assay-based typing. Summary of the overall study and its limitations: Clinical and demographic metadata were provided uncurated, with the amount varying by source and participant.

Remarks on this clone: There is no known antigen for this receptor. Base quality data are lacking; no much larger clone is found one base away.

The immunoSEQ Assay, a bias-controlled multiplex PCR, was used to amplify TCRbeta CDR3 regions from genomic DNA. The authors processed their data as follows. The number of nucleated cells in each sample was estimated from the amplification of reference gene primers within the assay. To quantify the absolute abundance of each unique TCRbeta CDR3 rearrangement, sequence reads were collapsed and filtered. For each sample, productive Simpson clonality was calculated as the square root of Simpson's diversity index over productive rearrangements. The clones in this table, taken by TCRdb from immuneACCESS, are in-frame only. Not every clone is retained; where verified, under half of the shortfall comes from an unresolved V gene, and the cause of the rest is unknown. Clonal size and the V and J genes are those of that table, whereas D and trimming came from the DNA. This sample lists under 85,000 clones; 85% to 90% were detected once. Jointly, the top ten make up more than 4.5% of the sample.

The V end gives up 4 bases and the J end 2 bases, leaving 9 bases in the junction not matched to a gene. The germline V gene (reference sequence) sets CDR1 to LNHDA and CDR2 to SQIVND. Inclusive of the bounding cysteine and phenylalanine, the CDR3 is 16 residues long. The DNA shown is the 48-base CDR3, in frame from base 1. The collaborating institutions used their own protocols to collect whole blood in K2EDTA tubes. Collaborator samples were shipped for TCRbeta analysis as frozen whole blood, isolated PBMCs, or DNA extracted from either sample type. The rearrangement joined TRBV19 to TRBJ2-3, with 7 bases matching TRBD2. The sample was peripheral blood. The clonotype originates from a middle-aged man with acute or convalescent COVID-19. The CDR3 protein sequence reads: CASSNPGLPLTDTQYF. The DNA reads TGTGCCAGTAGTAACCCGGGACTACCGCTCACAGATACGCAGTATTTT.